The 19 T cell receptor beta chains listed next were all sequenced from one sample in a study of human T cells and chemical hapten exposure. Stated time point: patch test 2, 6 weeks after DPC sensitization. The treatment was: therapeutic diphenylcyclopropenone sensitization with weekly scalp DPC. From whole blood left unfractionated, total RNA was extracted. TCRdb reanalysed the RACE reads using MiXCR and keeps one entry per CDR3 protein. The sample yields tens of thousands of distinct CDR3 sequences, approximately 9.6% seen once. Sequencing used whole blood, obtained in connection with sensitization to the hapten diphenylcyclopropenone (DPC). The receptors stem from a woman aged 25 to 45 with alopecia areata. Some clones in this sample may be carry-over from other donors' samples.

At least ten counts were recorded for this clonotype. The rearrangement links TRBV7-6 to TRBJ2-7, with 13 positions matching TRBD2. Germline V lookup: CDR1 SGHVS, CDR2 FNYEAQ. The CDR3 runs to 16 residues. Losses at the gene ends were 5 bases for V and 4 bases for J; bases not matched to a gene: 8. Written as DNA, the CDR3 is TGTGCCAGCAGCCCCCGGACTAGCGGGGGAGGGTACGAGCAGTACTTC. Encoded protein: CASSPRTSGGGYEQYF.

The chain carries TRBV11-2 and TRBJ2-5; a weak D match, TRBD2 (6 bases). Trimming removed 6 bases at V and 5 bases at J, with 25 bases between. The CDR3 runs to 17 residues. Germline assignment: CDR1 SGHAT and CDR2 FQNNGV. CDR3 coding DNA: TGTGCCAGCAGGCACCTCAGACCGGGACTCCAGGCCGAGACCCAGTACTTC. Encoded protein: CASRHLRPGLQAETQYF.

This clonotype was observed at least ten times. The chain has TRBV28 and TRBJ2-5, with 9 bases matching TRBD2. This CDR3 comprises 17 residues. V lost 5 bases, J lost 2 bases, and 12 bases stayed unmatched. CDR1 and CDR2 from the germline V gene are MDHEN and SYDVKM. CDR3 amino acids: CASSPPLWRGGQETQYF. The DNA for the CDR3 is TGTGCCAGCAGTCCCCCGTTGTGGCGGGGGGGTCAAGAGACCCAGTACTTC.

This clonotype was counted a few times. V usage is TRBV7-2 and J usage is TRBJ2-3; D may be TRBD1 or TRBD2 (7 bases each). CDR3 length: 15 residues. The V end was cut by 2 bases, the J end by 5 bases, with 14 bases between. Germline assignment: CDR1 SGHTA and CDR2 FQGNSA. CDR3 protein: CASSLRSGGEDTQYF. In nucleotides, the CDR3 is TGTGCCAGCAGCTTAAGGTCAGGGGGGGAAGATACGCAGTATTTT.

The table lists this clonotype with many counts. This rearrangement joins TRBV19 to TRBJ1-6; D is undetermined. CDR1 and CDR2 from the germline V gene are LNHDA and SQIVND (reference sequence). The CDR3 runs 14 residues. The V and J ends lost 3 bases and 8 bases respectively, with 11 bases between them. CDR3 in DNA: TGTGCCAGTAGTATCCCAGAGGGTGATTCACCCCTCCACTTT. Translated, it gives CASSIPEGDSPLHF.

This clonotype was detected many times. V gene TRBV11-2 combines with J gene TRBJ2-3; a possible D gene is TRBD1 (6 bases). The CDR3 has 15 residues. V was clipped by 5 bases and J by 0 bases, with 12 bases between them. Germline V gene sequence: CDR1 SGHAT, CDR2 FQNNGV. CDR3 sequence: CASSPWTASTDTQYF. DNA for the CDR3: TGTGCCAGCAGCCCTTGGACAGCTAGCACAGATACGCAGTATTTT.

This clonotype has ten or more counts. DNA of the CDR3: TGTGCCAGCAGCTTATTTCTAGGTCAGCCCCAGCATTTT. It specifies CASSLFLGQPQHF. The chain employs TRBV7-9 and TRBJ1-5; no clear D. The V gene's germline CDR1 is SEHNR and CDR2 FQNEAQ (reference sequence). This CDR3 comprises 13 residues. V gave up 2 bases and J gave up 6 bases, with 8 bases separating them.

The sample holds many counts of this clonotype. The V call is TRBV5-6, the J call TRBJ2-7; no firm D call. The germline V gene has CDR1 SGHDT and CDR2 YYEEEE. The ends were cut back, 4 bases at V and 6 bases at J, with 11 bases in the middle. The CDR3 loop spans 12 amino acids. CDR3 region: CASSPSRAEQYF. The CDR3 nucleotides are TGTGCCAGCAGCCCCTCACGAGCCGAGCAGTACTTC.

This clonotype ranks as medium-sized (0.01 to 0.1%). The CDR3 protein is CASSHGGLGQFF. CDR3 DNA sequence: TGTGCCAGCAGCCATGGGGGACTCGGGCAGTTCTTC. The chain combines TRBV3-1 with TRBJ2-1; D might be TRBD2 (6 bases). The CDR3 has 12 amino acids. CDR1 LGHDT and CDR2 YNNKEL come from the germline V gene (reference sequence). V lost 3 bases, J lost 12 bases, and 12 bases lay in between.

This rearrangement joins TRBV9 to TRBJ1-6, with D unclear. Trimming cost V 6 bases and J 8 bases, with 15 bases left between them. This CDR3 region has 14 residues. CDR1 and CDR2 (germline): SGDLS, YYNGEE. This CDR3 is CASTTHIQDSPLHF. The CDR3 region has the DNA TGTGCCAGCACAACTCACATCCAGGATTCACCCCTCCACTTT.

This rearrangement joins TRBV7-2 to TRBJ2-7; TRBD1 aligns across 9 bases. J was trimmed by 2 bases and V by 3 bases; bases with no gene match: 5. The CDR3 sequence is 15 residues long. CDR1 SGHTA and CDR2 FQGNSA come from the germline V gene. This CDR3 is CASSLYRGPTYEQYF. The CDR3 coding sequence is TGTGCCAGCAGCTTGTACAGGGGGCCCACCTACGAGCAGTACTTC.

This clonotype was counted a few times. V and J are TRBV28 and TRBJ1-6; a possible D gene is TRBD1 (5 bases). Germline CDR1 MDHEN, CDR2 SYDVKM. The CDR3 has 13 residues. The germline V and J ends were trimmed by 6 bases and 10 bases, with 13 bases remaining between them. CDR3 coding DNA: TGTGCCAGCAGCCCGGACACCTCCTCACCCCTCCACTTT. Amino acids: CASSPDTSSPLHF.

Many counts were recorded for this clonotype. This CDR3 reads CASSRLGLYEQYF. The CDR3 nucleotides are TGTGCCAGCAGCCGCCTAGGGCTTTACGAGCAGTACTTC. The chain couples TRBV14 to TRBJ2-7, with D unresolved. CDR1 SGHDN and CDR2 FVKESK come from the germline V gene. This CDR3 is built from 13 residues. Trimming removed 4 bases from V and 4 bases from J, with 11 bases in between.

The gene calls are TRBV7-2 and TRBJ1-1, with TRBD1 matching 7 bases. Germline values: CDR1 SGHTA, CDR2 FQGNSA. The ends lost 5 bases at V and 1 base at J; junction bases unmatched: 4. The CDR3 consists of 14 residues. CDR3 sequence reads: CASSTGQENTEAFF. CDR3 sequence (DNA): TGTGCCAGCAGCACTGGACAGGAGAACACTGAAGCTTTCTTT.

This clonotype was detected a few times. The V gene is TRBV20-1, the J gene TRBJ1-1; TRBD1 aligns across 10 bases. Per germline, CDR1 DFQATT and CDR2 SNEGSKA (reference sequence). V shed 5 bases and J 4 bases; nucleotides not matched to a gene: 7. This CDR3 contains 14 residues. Here the CDR3 reads CSAETTGGFTEAFF. CDR3 DNA sequence: TGCAGTGCTGAGACGACAGGGGGCTTCACTGAAGCTTTCTTT.

In this sample, this clonotype turned up a few times. The chain carries TRBV2 and TRBJ2-3; D unclear. The germline CDR1 and CDR2 sequences are SNHLY and FYNNEI. This CDR3 contains 15 residues. Trimming cost V 2 bases and J 0 bases, with 9 bases left between them. The CDR3 protein is CASSEKNLSTDTQYF. CDR3 DNA sequence: TGTGCCAGCAGTGAAAAAAATTTGAGCACAGATACGCAGTATTTT. The full variable domain, its missing parts supplied by reference TRBV2 and TRBJ2-3, is EPEVTQTPSHQVTQMGQEVILRCVPISNHLYFYWYRQILGQKVEFLVSFYNNEISEKSEIFDDQFSVERPDGSNFTLKIRSTKLEDSAMYFCASSEKNLSTDTQYFGPGTRLTVL.

This clonotype was recorded many times. J is TRBJ1-2 and V is TRBV6-5, with 9 bases that match TRBD1. The CDR3 is 19 residues long. The V gene end was trimmed by 2 bases and the J gene end by 4 bases; junction bases not matched to a gene: 17. Germline loops: CDR1 MNHEY, CDR2 SVGAGI. The CDR3 sequence: CASSYATGTGLGIGYGYTF. CDR3 DNA sequence: TGTGCCAGCAGTTACGCCACTGGGACAGGGTTGGGTATAGGCTATGGCTACACCTTC.

This clonotype showed up many times. As DNA, the CDR3 is TGTGCCAGCAGCTACCAATTAGGGGAGACCCAGTACTTC. It codes for CASSYQLGETQYF. The rearrangement joins TRBV11-3 to TRBJ2-5; D unclear. CDR1 and CDR2 from the germline V gene are SGHNT and YENEEA. This CDR3 has 13 amino acids. V lost 4 bases and J lost 5, with 11 bases in between.

This clonotype was detected only once. The germline gene is not matched at one end of the junction; a read error may be the cause. The chain combines TRBV2 with TRBJ2-6; 8 positions agree with TRBD1. The CDR3 consists of 16 residues. In germline, CDR1 is SNHLY, CDR2 FYNNEI. The CDR3 spells CVSKQTGVTGANVLTF. The CDR3 nucleotides read TGTGTCAGCAAACAGACAGGGGTGACTGGGGCCAACGTCCTGACTTTC.